This T cell receptor beta chain appears in the sequencing data of a study of T-cell reconstitution after alpha-beta-depleted transplantation in children. Findings and limits, study-wide: Once a year had passed after transplant, T-cell counts and diversity came mostly from newly produced T cells.

The germline V and J ends were trimmed by 4 bases and 2 bases, with 8 bases remaining between them. There are 14 residues in the CDR3. CDR1 SGHTA and CDR2 FQGNSA come from the germline V gene. This clonotype has ten or more counts. What it binds is not known. Unique molecular identifiers were incorporated during preparation of the TCRbeta library. TCRdb recomputed calls from the PCR reads with MiXCR, one row per CDR3 protein. The data show about 300,000 distinct CDR3 sequences, roughly 8.2% seen once. The V gene is TRBV7-2, the J gene TRBJ2-2, with no clear D. This sample comprised peripheral blood, obtained 360 days after TCRalphabeta/CD19-depleted stem cell transplant. The TCR comes from a female patient between 2 and 10 years old who had a stem cell transplant for Fanconi anemia, so the T cells may come from the graft donor. The chain's CDR3 is CASSSGPNTGELFF. The CDR3 bases are TGTGCCAGCAGCTCCGGGCCTAACACCGGGGAGCTGTTTTTT.